A selection of T cell receptor beta chains follows, all from one sample in a study of T cells in Graves' hyperthyroidism and ophthalmopathy. From the multiplex PCR reads, TCRdb called clonotypes with MiXCR, one entry per CDR3 protein. The top ten hold 34% of the sample, which has hundreds of thousands of distinct CDR3 sequences, roughly 20% seen once. Specimen: blood. The receptors derive from a man in his thirties or forties with Graves' ophthalmopathy. CDR3s include the opening cysteine and the closing phenylalanine or tryptophan. A D gene is named only where the DNA matches it firmly. The size of a clone is reported for some rows only, either as once, few or many, or as a class for expanded clones.

TRBV4-1	TRBJ2-1	few	TRBD2	CASSLVAGDNEQFF	TGCGCCAGCAGCCTTGTAGCGGGAGACAATGAGCAGTTCTTC
TRBV4-3	TRBJ2-2	once	-	CASSQDLQVANTGELFF	TGCGCCAGCAGCCAAGATTTACAGGTCGCGAACACCGGGGAGCTGTTTTTT
TRBV11-1	TRBJ1-4	-	-	CASSSEATNEKLFF	TGTGCCAGCAGCTCCGAAGCAACTAATGAAAAACTGTTTTTT
TRBV6-2/TRBV6-3	TRBJ2-1	-	-	CASSYETSYNEQFF	TGTGCCAGCAGTTATGAGACCTCCTACAATGAGCAGTTCTTC
TRBV6-1	TRBJ2-7	-	-	CASRPGGQPYEQYF	TGTGCCAGCAGACCGGGGGGCCAACCCTACGAGCAGTACTTC
TRBV5-1	TRBJ1-1	few	-	CASSLEFGAGRTEAFF	TGCGCCAGCAGCTTGGAGTTCGGGGCAGGGCGGACTGAAGCTTTCTTT
TRBV10-1	TRBJ2-7	few	TRBD1	CASRRDRGTEQYF	TGCGCCAGTCGCCGGGACAGGGGGACAGAGCAGTACTTC
TRBV29-1	TRBJ2-1	few	-	CSVVGLAKTLEQFF	TGCAGCGTTGTGGGGCTAGCGAAGACGCTTGAGCAGTTCTTC
TRBV20-1	TRBJ1-4	-	-	CSASYRAANEKLFF	TGCAGTGCTAGTTACAGGGCAGCTAATGAAAAACTGTTTTTT
TRBV5-6	TRBJ2-3	few	-	CASSWTITDTQYF	TGTGCCAGCAGCTGGACGATCACAGATACGCAGTATTTT
TRBV5-1	TRBJ2-2	-	TRBD1	CASSSGQPRVAGELFF	TGCGCCAGCAGCTCGGGACAGCCGAGGGTAGCCGGGGAGCTGTTTTTT
TRBV12-3/TRBV12-4	TRBJ2-4	few	-	CASSRPTGVLAKNIQYF	TGTGCCAGCAGCCGCCCGACAGGTGTCCTAGCCAAAAACATTCAGTACTTC
TRBV20-1	TRBJ2-6	-	-	CSARIGTAPGANVLTF	TGCAGTGCTAGAATAGGGACCGCACCTGGGGCCAACGTCCTGACTTTC
TRBV7-9	TRBJ2-3	-	TRBD2	CASSRRGSGRADTQYF	TGTGCCAGCAGTCGCAGGGGTAGCGGGAGAGCAGATACGCAGTATTTT
TRBV7-8	TRBJ2-2	few	-	CASLPQKRLFF	TGTGCCAGCCTTCCCCAGAAACGGCTGTTTTTT
TRBV20-1	TRBJ2-7	-	TRBD2	CSAQGTSGYEQYF	TGCAGTGCTCAGGGAACTAGCGGCTACGAGCAGTACTTC
TRBV5-5	TRBJ2-1	-	-	CASSLVGQGHNEQFF	TGTGCCAGCAGCTTGGTGGGGCAGGGACACAATGAGCAGTTCTTC
TRBV20-1	TRBJ2-1	-	TRBD2	CSARSSGLDYNEQFF	TGCAGTGCTAGATCCTCAGGACTAGATTACAATGAGCAGTTCTTC
TRBV6-1	TRBJ2-3	-	-	CASFLVDTQYF	TGTGCCAGCTTTTTGGTGGATACGCAGTATTTT
TRBV19	TRBJ2-2	few	TRBD2	CATSGSNTGELFF	TGTGCCACTAGCGGGAGTAACACCGGGGAGCTGTTTTTT
TRBV18	TRBJ1-5	many	-	CASSGNSNQPQHF	TGTGCCAGCTCTGGGAATAGCAATCAGCCCCAGCATTTT
TRBV4-2	TRBJ2-2	-	-	CASSQEASSRTGELFF	TGTGCCAGCAGCCAAGAAGCGAGTAGTAGGACCGGGGAGCTGTTTTTT
TRBV20-1	TRBJ2-1	many	-	CSASPGRYNEQFF	TGCAGTGCTAGCCCAGGGAGATACAATGAGCAGTTCTTC
TRBV28	TRBJ2-1	many	TRBD2	CASGILAGGHNEQFF	TGTGCCAGCGGTATACTAGCGGGAGGACACAATGAGCAGTTCTTC
TRBV28	TRBJ2-1	few	TRBD1	CASSLRGQGAIYEQFF	TGTGCCAGCAGTTTGAGGGGACAGGGGGCTATCTACGAGCAGTTCTTC
TRBV5-1	TRBJ2-1	many	TRBD1	CASSLYQGANEQFF	TGCGCCAGCAGCTTGTACCAGGGGGCAAATGAGCAGTTCTTC
TRBV12-3/TRBV12-4	TRBJ1-5	-	-	CASGPNISNQPQHF	TGTGCCAGCGGACCTAACATAAGCAATCAGCCCCAGCATTTT
TRBV7-3	TRBJ2-1	many	TRBD1	CASSPPGTGTNEQFF	TGTGCCAGCAGCCCTCCCGGGACAGGGACGAATGAGCAGTTCTTC